This T cell receptor beta chain was retrieved from a study of blood T cell repertoires in COVID-19 (dated by TCRdb to about 2020). Background on the whole study: Samples covering the acute and convalescent phases of COVID-19 were provided by collaborators in the United States, Italy and Spain. Where available, HLA class I and class II types were obtained from metadata supplied by the sample provider rather than from assay-based typing. Samples came from the ongoing ImmuneRACE study (first 160 participants) plus 1,254 subjects from 6 global collaborators. The repertoires were released in a freely available public database intended as a resource for research on the immune response to SARS-CoV-2. Nearly every sample came with metadata listing a de-identified subject ID, COVID-19 status, age in years and sex. The prospective study material was composed of cDNA or gDNA derived from T cells, B-cell-depleted T cells, or PBMCs. The dataset comprised deeply sampled blood TCRbeta repertoires from subjects exposed to, actively infected with, or recovered from COVID-19.

A second Seattle source provided samples from volunteer blood donors who had recovered from COVID-19. Collaborating institutions collected whole blood in K2EDTA tubes following their own protocols. Collaborator samples were shipped for TCRbeta analysis as frozen whole blood, isolated PBMCs, or DNA extracted from either sample type. TCRbeta CDR3 regions were amplified from genomic DNA by means of the immunoSEQ Assay, a bias-controlled multiplex PCR. As for the original processing: Nucleated cell counts per sample were estimated from amplification of reference gene primers within the assay. To quantify the absolute abundance of each unique TCRbeta CDR3 rearrangement, sequence reads were collapsed and filtered. For each sample, productive Simpson clonality was calculated as the square root of Simpson's diversity index across productive rearrangements. In TCRdb, the immuneACCESS table is reduced to in-frame sequences with V and J assigned. These tables do not hold every clone; where another copy was compared, an unresolved V gene accounts for under half, and the others remain unexplained. The V and J calls and the clone size are those of that table, but D and trimming were determined from the DNA. Within this sample are about 170,000 clones, with around 88% of them counted one time only. Roughly 19% of the sample comes from the top ten.

For this clone: Its specific antigen is unknown. No qualities accompany the bases; no much larger clone lies one base away.

The study at large found these results: Clinical and demographic metadata were provided uncurated, with the amount varying by source and participant.

What was sequenced was peripheral blood. This receptor was taken from a woman in her seventies who had recovered from COVID-19.

The CDR3 region reads CAISHPTGGNEKLFF. The base sequence is TGTGCCATCAGCCACCCGACAGGGGGGAATGAAAAACTGTTTTTT. The chain couples TRBV10-3 to TRBJ1-4, with 9 central nucleotides matching TRBD1. Sequences ENHRY (CDR1) and SYGVKD (CDR2) are obtained from the germline V gene. Counted from cysteine to phenylalanine, this CDR3 has 15 amino acids. Just the 45-base CDR3 DNA is kept, in frame starting at base 1. V ends up 6 bases short and J 5 bases short, with an unmatched junction base count of 7.